This T cell receptor (beta chain) originates from a study of cytomegalovirus exposure and HLA in healthy donors. Sampled while nominally healthy, donors likely had unrecorded immune exposures. Per germline, CDR1 SGHDN and CDR2 FVKESK. The CDR3 runs to 15 residues. The trim removed 2 bases at V and 4 bases at J, leaving 7 bases unmatched. The PCR employed 60 Vbeta primers together with 13 Jbeta primers. Libraries were prepared by immunoSEQ multiplex PCR; TCRdb keeps only in-frame clonotypes and omits some of them. The table records about 72,000 clones, almost 85% of them present only once. General study points: High sensitivity and specificity were reportedly achieved when the classifier diagnosed cytomegalovirus status. Evidence from a later analysis indicated that most CMV-associated TCR beta chains looked HLA-restricted. In a later analysis, TCR association rates varied by HLA locus: DRB1 most, HLA-C fewest.

About this clone itself: Its cognate antigen is unknown.

The source material was PBMCs. This TCR was recovered from a man aged 18-30 years in good health and CMV-seronegative. V is TRBV14 and J is TRBJ2-5, with 7 bases fitting TRBD1. CDR3 bases: TGTGCCAGCAGCCAACAGGGGGTGAGAAGAGAGACCCAGTACTTC. The encoded protein is CASSQQGVRRETQYF.